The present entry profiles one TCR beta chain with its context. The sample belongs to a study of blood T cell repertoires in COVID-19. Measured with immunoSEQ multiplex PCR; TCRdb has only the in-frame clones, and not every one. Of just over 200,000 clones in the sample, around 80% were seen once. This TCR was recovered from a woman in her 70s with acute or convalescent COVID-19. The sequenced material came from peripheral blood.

The CDR3 is CASSRLAVENTGELFF. The CDR3 coding sequence is TGTGCCAGCAGTCGACTAGCGGTTGAAAACACCGGGGAGCTGTTTTTT. The chain recombines TRBV3-1 (or the pseudogene TRBV3-2) with TRBJ2-2, with 9 bases fitting TRBD2. CDR1 LGHDT and CDR2 YNNKEL come from the germline V gene (reference sequence). J was trimmed by 2 bases and V by 6 bases; bases with no gene match: 7. The length of the CDR3 is 16 residues.